This T cell receptor beta chain comes out of a study of T cell responses to AZD1222 COVID-19 vaccine. Study-wide findings and caveats: White British donors predominated, females outnumbered males, and clonal diversity was possibly underestimated. The CD4 TCRs associated with vaccination extended across spike and predominated at 160-218 and 743-854. Repertoires were sampled only after the peak T cell response. Seropositive status at baseline applied to only five or six AZD1222 recipients.

Using immunoSEQ multiplex PCR, the repertoire was profiled, and TCRdb retains in-frame clones only, with some absent. The sample records about 83,000 clones, about 82% being singletons. Of note for this clone: Its antigen is not known.

This specimen was peripheral blood, taken on day 0 of AZD1222 vaccination. This clonotype originated in an adult in good health.

The CDR3 here is CASSSGTDYEQYF. The CDR3 DNA follows: TGTGCCAGCAGTTCCGGGACAGATTACGAGCAGTACTTC. This rearrangement joins TRBV12-3 or TRBV12-4 to TRBJ2-7, with 7 bases aligning to TRBD1. The V gene end was trimmed by 4 bases and the J gene end by 4 bases; junction bases not matched to a gene: 4. This CDR3 has 13 residues.